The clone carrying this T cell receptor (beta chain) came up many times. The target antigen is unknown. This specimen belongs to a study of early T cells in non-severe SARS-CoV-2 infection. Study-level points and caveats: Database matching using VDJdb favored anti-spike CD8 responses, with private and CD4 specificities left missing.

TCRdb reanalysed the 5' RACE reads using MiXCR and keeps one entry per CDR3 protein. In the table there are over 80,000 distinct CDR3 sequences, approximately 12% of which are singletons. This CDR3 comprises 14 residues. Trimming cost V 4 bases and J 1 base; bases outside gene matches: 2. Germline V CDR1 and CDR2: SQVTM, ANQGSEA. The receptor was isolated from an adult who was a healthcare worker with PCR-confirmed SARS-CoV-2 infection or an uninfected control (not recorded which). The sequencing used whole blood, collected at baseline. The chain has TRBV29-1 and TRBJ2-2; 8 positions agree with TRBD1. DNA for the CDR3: TGCAGCGTTGGAGGACAGGGGAACACCGGGGAGCTGTTTTTT. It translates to CSVGGQGNTGELFF.